Listed below are T cell receptor beta chains from one sample, sequenced in a study of cytomegalovirus exposure and HLA in healthy donors. Profiled with immunoSEQ multiplex PCR; TCRdb holds only in-frame clones, not every one. Of tens of thousands of clones in the sample, about three fifths were seen once. The specimen sequenced was PBMCs. These receptors came from a man aged 50 to 60 in good health and CMV-seropositive. CDR3s include the opening cysteine and the closing phenylalanine or tryptophan. D genes are given only for firm matches. Size tells how often a clone was seen (once, few, many) or the class of an expanded clone, and some rows leave it out.

cdr3_aa cdr3_nt j_call v_call clone_size d_call
CASSPQLGEQYF TGTGCCAGCTCACCCCAACTAGGGGAGCAGTACTTC TRBJ2-7 TRBV18 NA NA
CASSSLGLNNEQFF TGTGCCAGCAGCTCATTGGGACTCAACAATGAGCAGTTCTTC TRBJ2-1 TRBV7-9 NA NA
CASSLASGRGTDTQYF TGTGCCAGCAGCTTAGCTAGCGGGAGGGGGACAGATACGCAGTATTTT TRBJ2-3 TRBV7-2 NA TRBD2
CSVAPAQGNEKLFF TGCAGCGTCGCCCCGGCACAGGGGAATGAAAAACTGTTTTTT TRBJ1-4 TRBV29-1 few TRBD1
CASSRQGTYEQYF TGTGCCAGCAGTCGACAGGGGACGTACGAGCAGTACTTC TRBJ2-7 TRBV25-1 NA TRBD1
CASSLFSTANTEAFF TGCGCCAGCAGCTTGTTTTCGACAGCGAACACTGAAGCTTTCTTT TRBJ1-1 TRBV5-1 NA NA
CASSYSIQGTTEAFF TGTGCCAGCAGTTACTCGATACAGGGGACTACTGAAGCTTTCTTT TRBJ1-1 TRBV6-5 NA TRBD1
CASSDAGGSTDTQYF TGTGCCAGCAGTGACGCGGGGGGGAGCACAGATACGCAGTATTTT TRBJ2-3 TRBV6-4 NA TRBD2
CASSARDTVSGELFF TGTGCCAGCAGCGCTCGTGATACGGTGTCCGGGGAGCTGTTTTTT TRBJ2-2 TRBV4-2 NA NA
CASSWGERGSYGYTF TGTGCCAGCAGCTGGGGGGAGCGGGGGAGCTATGGCTACACCTTC TRBJ1-2 TRBV13 few NA
CASSPRGEGNEQFF TGTGCCAGCAGTCCACGGGGGGAGGGCAATGAGCAGTTCTTC TRBJ2-1 TRBV27 few TRBD2
CAWSVSLNTEAFF TGTGCCTGGAGTGTATCCTTGAACACTGAAGCTTTCTTT TRBJ1-1 TRBV30 NA NA
CASSLVPGQETQYF TGTGCCAGCAGCTTGGTTCCGGGACAAGAGACCCAGTACTTC TRBJ2-5 TRBV5-6 NA NA
CASKGGFNSYEQYF TGTGCCAGCAAAGGGGGCTTTAACTCCTACGAGCAGTACTTC TRBJ2-7 TRBV6-5 NA TRBD1
CASTLRGIQETQYF TGCGCCAGCACGCTGAGGGGGATCCAAGAGACCCAGTACTTC TRBJ2-5 TRBV5-1 NA NA
CASSDPGLVQETQYF TGTGCCAGCAGTGATCCGGGACTAGTCCAAGAGACCCAGTACTTC TRBJ2-5 TRBV6-1 once TRBD2